Included here is one TCR beta chain sequence, with context. This sample was taken from a study of T cells in Graves' hyperthyroidism and ophthalmopathy. Germline V lookup: CDR1 SNHLY, CDR2 FYNNEI. Trimming took 7 bases from V and 0 from J; bases not matched to a gene: 8. The CDR3 runs to 15 residues. Template material for amplifying TCR beta CDR3 regions consisted of RNA transcripts. First-round RT-PCR of the TCR CDR3 relied on the HTBI primer set. TCRdb itself ran the multiplex PCR reads through MiXCR, one entry per CDR3 protein. This table has 750,000 to 950,000 distinct CDR3 sequences, around 39% appearing once.

This receptor was obtained from a man between 18 and 29 years old with Graves' hyperthyroidism. The material sequenced was blood. The chain carries TRBV2 and TRBJ1-2; 7 bases line up with TRBD1. CDR3 region: CASTPEGQTNYGYTF. The CDR3 DNA is TGTGCCAGCACCCCAGAGGGACAGACTAACTATGGCTACACCTTC.